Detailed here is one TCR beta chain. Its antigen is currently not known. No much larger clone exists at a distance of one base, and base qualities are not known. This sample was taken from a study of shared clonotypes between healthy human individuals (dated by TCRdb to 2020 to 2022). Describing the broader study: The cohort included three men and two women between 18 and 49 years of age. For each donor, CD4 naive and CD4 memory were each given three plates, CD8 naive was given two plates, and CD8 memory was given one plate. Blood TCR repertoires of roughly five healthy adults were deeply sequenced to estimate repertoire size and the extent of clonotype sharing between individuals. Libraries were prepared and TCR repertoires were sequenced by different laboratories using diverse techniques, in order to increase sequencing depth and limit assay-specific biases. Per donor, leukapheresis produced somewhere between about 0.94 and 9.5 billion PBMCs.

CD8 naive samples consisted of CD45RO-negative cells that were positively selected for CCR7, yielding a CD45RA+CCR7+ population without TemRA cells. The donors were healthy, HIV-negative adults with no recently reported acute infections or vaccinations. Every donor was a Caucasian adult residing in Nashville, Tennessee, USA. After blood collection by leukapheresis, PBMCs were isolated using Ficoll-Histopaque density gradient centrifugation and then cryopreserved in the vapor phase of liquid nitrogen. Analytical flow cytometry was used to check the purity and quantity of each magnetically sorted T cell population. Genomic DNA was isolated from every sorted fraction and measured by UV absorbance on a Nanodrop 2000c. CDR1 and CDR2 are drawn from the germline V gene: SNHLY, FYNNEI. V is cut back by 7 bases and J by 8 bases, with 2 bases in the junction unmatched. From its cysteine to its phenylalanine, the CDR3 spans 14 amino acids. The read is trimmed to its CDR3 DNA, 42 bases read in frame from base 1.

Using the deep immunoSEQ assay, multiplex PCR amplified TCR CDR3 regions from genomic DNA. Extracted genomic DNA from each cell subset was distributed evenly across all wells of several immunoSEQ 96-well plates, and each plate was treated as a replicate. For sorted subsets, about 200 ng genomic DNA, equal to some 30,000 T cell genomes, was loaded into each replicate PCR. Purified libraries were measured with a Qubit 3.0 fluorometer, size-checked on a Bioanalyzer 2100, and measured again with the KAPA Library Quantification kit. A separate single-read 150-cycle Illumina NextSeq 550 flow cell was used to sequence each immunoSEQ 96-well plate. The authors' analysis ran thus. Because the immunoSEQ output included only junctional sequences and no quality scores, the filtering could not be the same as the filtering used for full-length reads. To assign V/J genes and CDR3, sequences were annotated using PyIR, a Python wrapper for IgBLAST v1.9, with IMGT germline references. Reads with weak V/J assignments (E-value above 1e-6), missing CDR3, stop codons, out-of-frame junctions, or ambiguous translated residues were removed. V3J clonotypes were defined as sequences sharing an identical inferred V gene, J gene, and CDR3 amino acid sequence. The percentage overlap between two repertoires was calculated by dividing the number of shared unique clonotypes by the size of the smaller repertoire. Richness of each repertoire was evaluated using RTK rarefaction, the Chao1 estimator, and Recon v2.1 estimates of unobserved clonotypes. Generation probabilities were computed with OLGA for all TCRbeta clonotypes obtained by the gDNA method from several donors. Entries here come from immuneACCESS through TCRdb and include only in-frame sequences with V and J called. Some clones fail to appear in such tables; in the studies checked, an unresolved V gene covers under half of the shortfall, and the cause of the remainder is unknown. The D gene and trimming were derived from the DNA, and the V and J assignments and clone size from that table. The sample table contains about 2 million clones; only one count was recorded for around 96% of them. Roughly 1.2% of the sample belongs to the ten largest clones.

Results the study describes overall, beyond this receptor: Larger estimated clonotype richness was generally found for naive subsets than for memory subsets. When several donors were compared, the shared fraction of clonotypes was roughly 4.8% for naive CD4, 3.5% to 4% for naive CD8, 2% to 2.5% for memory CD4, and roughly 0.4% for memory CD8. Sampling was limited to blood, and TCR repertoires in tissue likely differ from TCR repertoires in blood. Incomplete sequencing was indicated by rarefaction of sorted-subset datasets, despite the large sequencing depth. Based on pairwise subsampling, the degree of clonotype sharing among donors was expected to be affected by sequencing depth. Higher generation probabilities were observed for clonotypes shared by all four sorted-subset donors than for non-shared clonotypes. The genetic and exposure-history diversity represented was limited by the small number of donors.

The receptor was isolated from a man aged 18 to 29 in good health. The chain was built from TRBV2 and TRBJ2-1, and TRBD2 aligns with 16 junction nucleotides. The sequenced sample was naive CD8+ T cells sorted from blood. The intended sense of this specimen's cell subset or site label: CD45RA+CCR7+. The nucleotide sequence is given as TGTGCCAGCAAGGGACTAGCGGGAGGGGATGAGCAGTTCTTC. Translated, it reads CASKGLAGGDEQFF.